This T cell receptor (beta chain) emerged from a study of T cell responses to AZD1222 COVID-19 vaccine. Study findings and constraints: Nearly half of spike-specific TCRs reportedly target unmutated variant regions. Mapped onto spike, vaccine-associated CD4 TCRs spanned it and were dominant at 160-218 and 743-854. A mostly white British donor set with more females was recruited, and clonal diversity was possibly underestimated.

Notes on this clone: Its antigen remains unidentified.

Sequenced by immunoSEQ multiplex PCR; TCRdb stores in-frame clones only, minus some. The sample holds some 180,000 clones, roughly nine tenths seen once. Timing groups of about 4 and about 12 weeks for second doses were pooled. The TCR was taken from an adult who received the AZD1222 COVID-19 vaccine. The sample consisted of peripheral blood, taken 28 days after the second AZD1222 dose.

The CDR3 loop is CASSQVAGGLGNEQFF. As DNA, the CDR3 is TGCGCCAGCAGCCAGGTAGCGGGAGGCTTGGGGAATGAGCAGTTCTTC. The chain recombines TRBV4-1 with TRBJ2-1; 10 bases agree with TRBD2. CDR3 length: 16 residues. The trim removed 3 bases at V and 7 bases at J, leaving 9 bases unmatched. Germline V gives CDR1 MGHRA, CDR2 YSYEKL.